The T cell receptor beta chain described here comes from a study of blood T cell repertoires in COVID-19. Looking at the study overall: Acute and convalescent COVID-19 specimens originated in the United States, Italy and Spain. In each case, the material was cDNA or gDNA derived from T cells, B-cell-depleted T cells, or PBMCs.

Original processing methods: Reference gene primer amplification in the assay estimated nucleated cell counts. Produced via immunoSEQ multiplex PCR; TCRdb's table is partial and in-frame only. Clonal size and the V and J genes are those of that table, whereas D and trimming came from the DNA. Among 400,000 or so clones listed, around 84% were seen once. This CDR3 region has 15 residues. Germline lookup yields CDR1 SEHNR and CDR2 FQNEAQ (reference sequence). V lost 4 bases and J lost 5; bases outside the gene matches: 9. The gene calls are TRBV7-9 and TRBJ2-7; 9 bases fit TRBD1. This TCR was sampled from a human donor in a cohort sampled during active COVID-19. The sample taken for sequencing was peripheral blood. CDR3 region: CASSWGQGAPHEQYF. CDR3 nucleotide sequence: TGTGCCAGCAGCTGGGGACAGGGAGCCCCCCACGAGCAGTACTTC.